This T cell receptor beta chain was captured by sequencing in a study of T-cell memory formation after mild COVID-19. Study-level results: CD4/CD8 balance held among clones contracting day 15 to 85, and later expanders leaned CD4+.

A remark on this clonotype: Its specificity is unknown.

5'RACE with constant-segment primers yielded barcoded, UMI-tagged TCR alpha and TCR beta cDNA libraries. TCRdb used MiXCR to reprocess the 5' RACE reads, holding one entry per CDR3 protein. The table records just under 550,000 distinct CDR3 sequences, about 20% of them present only once. Trimming removed 4 bases from V and 4 bases from J, with 4 bases in between. CDR3 size: 11 residues. Germline V CDR1 and CDR2: SGHVS, FQNEAQ. V is TRBV7-8 and J is TRBJ2-5, with D unresolved. The TCR sequence derives from an adult woman who had mild COVID-19 (a few samples of this study predate the infection). Cell type and time point are not known. Sequencing input: PBMCs or a T cell subset sorted from them (not recorded which). CDR3 residues: CASSYVETQYF. The DNA of the CDR3 is TGTGCCAGCAGCTACGTAGAGACCCAGTACTTC.